A selection of T cell receptor beta chains follows, all from one sample in a study of blood T cell repertoires in COVID-19. Libraries were prepared by immunoSEQ multiplex PCR; TCRdb keeps only in-frame clonotypes and omits some of them. The sample yields about 64,000 clones, 65% to 90% seen once. Sequencing was carried out using peripheral blood. The receptors were sampled from a man aged 45-60 years with active COVID-19. Each CDR3 is given with its conserved first and last residue. The size entry is marked missing in some rows and otherwise reads once, few, many or a size class.

abundance: NA; j_gene: TRBJ2-7; v_gene: TRBV7-8; CDR3aa: CASSLYPGTGFRAYF
abundance: NA; j_gene: TRBJ1-4; v_gene: TRBV2; CDR3aa: CASSEEGANEKLFF
abundance: NA; j_gene: TRBJ2-3; v_gene: TRBV7-3; CDR3aa: CASSGSSGGADTQYF
abundance: NA; j_gene: TRBJ2-1; v_gene: TRBV11-2; CDR3aa: CASSLNRGSFNEQFF
abundance: NA; j_gene: TRBJ2-1; v_gene: TRBV14; CDR3aa: CASSQDLGLEQFF
abundance: NA; j_gene: TRBJ2-5; v_gene: TRBV6-6; CDR3aa: CASSYATGGGETQYF
abundance: NA; j_gene: TRBJ1-1; v_gene: TRBV11-3; CDR3aa: CASSSSPGSGNTEAFF
abundance: few; j_gene: TRBJ2-1; v_gene: TRBV2; CDR3aa: CASSEGSLYNEQFF
abundance: few; j_gene: TRBJ2-2; v_gene: TRBV3-1/TRBV3-2; CDR3aa: CASSRPQGPVNTGELFF
abundance: NA; j_gene: TRBJ1-2; v_gene: TRBV11-2; CDR3aa: CASSPSYYGYTF
abundance: NA; j_gene: TRBJ2-7; v_gene: TRBV6-6; CDR3aa: CASGGVAGDPYEQYF
abundance: NA; j_gene: TRBJ2-7; v_gene: TRBV27; CDR3aa: CASRPRTGEDHYEQYF
abundance: NA; j_gene: TRBJ2-1; v_gene: TRBV11-3; CDR3aa: CASSFGTSGRSPYNEQFF
abundance: NA; j_gene: TRBJ1-6; v_gene: TRBV11-3; CDR3aa: CASSSGTAGSPLHF
abundance: NA; j_gene: TRBJ2-2; v_gene: TRBV7-7; CDR3aa: CASSRDSFGGELFF
abundance: NA; j_gene: TRBJ2-7; v_gene: TRBV6-2/TRBV6-3; CDR3aa: CASSYVGGGYEQYF
abundance: NA; j_gene: TRBJ1-6; v_gene: TRBV9; CDR3aa: CASSVEGDRDSPLHF
abundance: few; j_gene: TRBJ2-2; v_gene: TRBV6-4; CDR3aa: CAKKILAGVTTGELFF
abundance: NA; j_gene: TRBJ1-3; v_gene: TRBV9; CDR3aa: CASSQGLGVRNTIYF
abundance: NA; j_gene: TRBJ2-3; v_gene: TRBV2; CDR3aa: CAIQGTSTDTQYF
abundance: NA; j_gene: TRBJ1-2; v_gene: TRBV7-8; CDR3aa: CASSLVGQGDYGYTF
abundance: NA; j_gene: TRBJ2-7; v_gene: TRBV12-5; CDR3aa: CASGPRLDSSYEQYF
abundance: NA; j_gene: TRBJ2-4; v_gene: TRBV7-2; CDR3aa: CASSPGLAGTKVKNIQYF
abundance: NA; j_gene: TRBJ2-7; v_gene: TRBV19; CDR3aa: CASSRSGTGQYEQYF
abundance: NA; j_gene: TRBJ2-5; v_gene: TRBV6-2/TRBV6-3; CDR3aa: CASSYLYQETQYF
abundance: NA; j_gene: TRBJ1-2; v_gene: TRBV7-8; CDR3aa: CASSLVLIGTGVDGYTF
abundance: NA; j_gene: TRBJ2-2; v_gene: TRBV19; CDR3aa: CASSIPSGELFF
abundance: NA; j_gene: TRBJ1-4; v_gene: TRBV27; CDR3aa: CASSHSLTNEKLFF
abundance: NA; j_gene: TRBJ2-2; v_gene: TRBV5-4; CDR3aa: CASRRTTANTGELFF
abundance: few; j_gene: TRBJ2-7; v_gene: TRBV4-1; CDR3aa: CASSDTYEQYF
abundance: NA; j_gene: TRBJ2-7; v_gene: TRBV7-9; CDR3aa: CASSLDGQGDEQYF
abundance: NA; j_gene: TRBJ2-1; v_gene: TRBV27; CDR3aa: CASSFRRSSYNEQFF
abundance: NA; j_gene: TRBJ2-4; v_gene: TRBV5-4; CDR3aa: CASSLAGGQPNIQYF
abundance: few; j_gene: TRBJ1-3; v_gene: TRBV19; CDR3aa: CASSIVRSSGNTIYF
abundance: NA; j_gene: TRBJ2-2; v_gene: TRBV27; CDR3aa: CASSLTAGGWNTGELFF
abundance: once; j_gene: TRBJ1-5; v_gene: TRBV15; CDR3aa: CATSRDGESNQPQHF
abundance: NA; j_gene: TRBJ2-7; v_gene: TRBV6-5; CDR3aa: CASIAGTGPYEQYF
abundance: NA; j_gene: TRBJ2-1; v_gene: TRBV7-2; CDR3aa: CASSLGLSEQFF
abundance: NA; j_gene: TRBJ2-5; v_gene: TRBV5-6; CDR3aa: CASSLIGIRETQYF
abundance: NA; j_gene: TRBJ1-1; v_gene: TRBV3-1/TRBV3-2; CDR3aa: CASSQSTGTATEAFF
abundance: NA; j_gene: TRBJ1-2; v_gene: TRBV6-2/TRBV6-3; CDR3aa: CASSYGSDRIYGYTF